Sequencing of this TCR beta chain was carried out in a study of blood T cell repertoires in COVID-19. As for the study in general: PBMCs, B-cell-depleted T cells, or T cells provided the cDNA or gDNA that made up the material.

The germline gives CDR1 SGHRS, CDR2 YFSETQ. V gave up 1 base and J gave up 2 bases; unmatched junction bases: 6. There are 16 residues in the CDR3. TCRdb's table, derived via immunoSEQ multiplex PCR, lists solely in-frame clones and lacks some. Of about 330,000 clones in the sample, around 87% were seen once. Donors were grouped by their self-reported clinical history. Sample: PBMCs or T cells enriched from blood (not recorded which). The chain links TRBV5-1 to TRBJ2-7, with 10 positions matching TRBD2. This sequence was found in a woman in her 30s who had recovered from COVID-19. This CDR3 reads CASSLTPSGGPYEQYF. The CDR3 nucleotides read TGCGCCAGCAGCTTGACCCCTAGCGGGGGTCCCTACGAGCAGTACTTC.